The present T cell receptor (beta chain) was sequenced within a study of shared clonotypes between healthy human individuals. Study context: A donor's plate count was three for CD4 naive and three for CD4 memory; CD8 naive had two and CD8 memory one. Study findings and constraints: Sharing of clonotypes among donors was expected to vary with sequencing depth.

The V and J ends lost 2 bases and 2 bases respectively, with 10 bases between them. Germline CDR1 reads MGHDK; CDR2 reads SYGVNS. The CDR3 is made up of 15 amino acids. The donor population consisted of healthy HIV-negative adults with no recent acute infections or vaccinations. Genomic DNA per cell subset filled all wells of several immunoSEQ plates. Some clones are missing from TCRdb's copy, which holds only in-frame ones; the method was immunoSEQ multiplex PCR. Found here are about 1,500,000 clones, around 95% of them singletons; the top ten hold approximately 1%. Worth noting for this clone: Its antigen is still unknown.

The V and J genes are TRBV25-1 and TRBJ1-5; D may be TRBD1 (5 bases). The sequence was collected from a man younger than 45 in good health. Sequenced material: naive CD4+ T cells sorted from blood. The subset here: CD45RA+ positively selected. CDR3 loop: CASSEEGAGNQPQHF. DNA of the CDR3: TGTGCCAGCAGTGAAGAAGGGGCGGGCAATCAGCCCCAGCATTTT.